This T cell receptor beta chain came from a study of OX40 agonist ivuxolimab in advanced cancers. General study points: The study observed clonal expansion of CD4+ and CD8+ blood T cells by week 6 at 0.1 to 3.0 mg/kg.

This CDR3 region has 15 residues. Germline CDR1 and CDR2: LNHDA and SQIVND (reference sequence). Losses at the gene ends were 6 bases for V and 4 bases for J; bases not matched to a gene: 10. With regard to this clone: As yet, its antigen is unknown.

Assay: immunoSEQ multiplex PCR; the TCRdb copy retains only in-frame clones and omits some. Of about 86,000 clones in the sample, 89% were seen once. The V call is TRBV19, the J call TRBJ1-1, with TRBD1 matching over 8 bases. The starting material was CD4+ or CD8+ T cells sorted from blood, obtained in a trial of the OX40 agonist ivuxolimab. The source of this sequence is an adult with an advanced solid tumor such as melanoma, head and neck, liver or kidney cancer. The DNA of the CDR3 is TGTGCCAGTAGAACGCTTATTGGACAGGGCACTGAAGCTTTCTTT. As protein: CASRTLIGQGTEAFF.